This T cell receptor beta chain was identified during a study of PD-1 blockade in classical Hodgkin lymphoma. Assay used: immunoSEQ multiplex PCR; TCRdb lists only in-frame clones, some missing. In the table there are some 95,000 clones, approximately 90% of which are singletons. Time point denoted: cycle 4 day 1 (C4D1), after six to seven weeks of nivolumab. Relapses following autologous stem cell transplantation were seen in all patients, with brentuximab vedotin exposure varying. The CDR3 loop spans 14 amino acids. Looked up from germline, CDR1 is SEHNR and CDR2 is FQNEAQ (reference sequence). V was cut by 1 base and J by 7 bases, with 8 bases left in between.

The sequence derives from a human donor with classical Hodgkin lymphoma. The starting material was peripheral blood mononuclear cells (PBMCs), obtained before the fourth cycle of nivolumab. The V gene is TRBV7-9, the J gene TRBJ1-6; unclear D gene. The CDR3 reads CASSLDSANSPLHF. CDR3 DNA: TGTGCCAGCAGCTTAGACAGCGCCAATTCACCCCTCCACTTT. The variable domain in full, completed from reference TRBV7-9 and TRBJ1-6, reads DTGVSQNPRHKITKRGQNVTFRCDPISEHNRLYWYRQTLGQGPEFLTYFQNEAQLEKSRLLSDRFSAERPKGSFSTLEIQRTEQGDSAMYLCASSLDSANSPLHFGNGTRLTVT.